These 27 T cell receptor beta chains were all obtained from the same sample, sequenced in a study of CD8 T cells in ankylosing spondylitis. MiXCR, applied by TCRdb to the 5' RACE reads, yields one record per CDR3 protein. Of 350,000 or so distinct CDR3 sequences listed, 11% are singletons. The sample consisted of blood, either unsorted or a sorted T cell fraction (not recorded which). The source is a female donor with ankylosing spondylitis or in good health (not recorded which).

The chain is built from TRBV20-1 and TRBJ1-1; a weak D match, TRBD1 (5 bases). The CDR3 is 14 amino acids. Germline CDR1 is DFQATT and CDR2 is SNEGSKA (reference sequence). The V end lost 1 base, the J end lost 5 bases, and 14 bases lay between the germline ends. The CDR3 nucleotides read TGCAGTGCTAGAGCTGGGACTCACGGGACTGAAGCTTTCTTT. It specifies CSARAGTHGTEAFF.

The rearrangement joins TRBV12-3 or TRBV12-4 to TRBJ1-1; no clear D gene. The ends were cut back, 7 bases at V and 3 bases at J, with 12 bases in the middle. The CDR3 is 13 residues long. CDR3 coding DNA: TGTGCCAGCACCCTCTGGGAGGACACTGAAGCTTTCTTT. Translation gives CASTLWEDTEAFF.

This clonotype was counted many times. The chain links TRBV11-2 to TRBJ2-1; TRBD1 might be the D (7 bases). Trimming pared 1 base from V and 7 bases from J, leaving 14 bases between. This CDR3 is built from 15 residues. The germline gives CDR1 SGHAT, CDR2 FQNNGV. This chain's CDR3 is CASSLVAGGMNEQFF. The CDR3 DNA reads TGTGCCAGCAGCTTAGTGGCAGGGGGGATGAATGAGCAGTTCTTC.

This clonotype has at least ten counts. The V call is TRBV3-1, the J call TRBJ2-7; weak D call: TRBD1 (5 bases). Trimming left V 1 base short and J 1 base short, with 8 bases between. The CDR3 runs 14 residues. Germline CDR1 reads LGHDT; CDR2 reads YNNKEL (reference sequence). CDR3 sequence reads: CASSQGQGSYEQYF. In DNA, the CDR3 is TGTGCCAGCAGCCAAGGCCAGGGTTCCTACGAGCAGTACTTC.

There are a few counts of this clonotype. This rearrangement joins TRBV5-1 to TRBJ2-4; D might be TRBD1 or TRBD2, each matching 5 bases. Germline V gives CDR1 SGHRS, CDR2 YFSETQ. The V end was cut by 4 bases, the J end by 6 bases, with 14 bases between. CDR3 length: 14 amino acids. The CDR3 coding sequence is TGCGCCAGCAGCCCCCACCCTGGGGGAAACATTCAGTACTTC. It translates to CASSPHPGGNIQYF.

This clonotype was counted at least ten times. The chain combines TRBV20-1 with TRBJ2-3, with no clear D. Trimming took off 8 bases at V and 2 bases at J, with 5 bases between the two ends. This CDR3 is 10 amino acids long. CDR1 is DFQATT, CDR2 SNEGSKA, per germline (reference sequence). CDR3 region: CSTYTDTQYF. The CDR3 DNA reads as TGCAGTACCTACACAGATACGCAGTATTTT.

This clonotype was recorded at least ten times. The V call is TRBV5-1, the J call TRBJ2-3; 7 bases line up with TRBD2. The ends lost 1 base at V and 3 bases at J; junction bases unmatched: 5. From germline, CDR1 is SGHRS and CDR2 YFSETQ. This CDR3 spans 15 amino acids. The CDR3 region has the DNA TGCGCCAGCAGCTTGTATGCCGGGGGGACAGATACGCAGTATTTT. Its protein is CASSLYAGGTDTQYF. Drawing the rest from reference TRBV5-1 and TRBJ2-3, the complete variable domain is KAGVTQTPRYLIKTRGQQVTLSCSPISGHRSVSWYQQTPGQGLQFLFEYFSETQRNKGNFPGRFSGRQFSNSRSEMNVSTLELGDSALYLCASSLYAGGTDTQYFGPGTRLTVL.

As for this clonotype: A read error may explain this, as a much larger clone is one base away. The chain has TRBV7-6 and TRBJ2-7; a possible D gene is TRBD2 (6 bases). Germline assignment: CDR1 SGHVS and CDR2 FNYEAQ. The CDR3 has 13 amino acids. Deletions cut 0 bases from V and 6 bases from J, with 9 bases between. The CDR3 protein is CASSLAGDCEQYF. CDR3 nucleotides: TGTGCCAGCAGCTTAGCAGGGGACTGCGAGCAGTACTTC.

This clonotype occurred many times. In DNA, the CDR3 is TGCAGCGTGGCCGTTGGGGCAGGGGATCAGCCCCAGCATTTT. This translates into CSVAVGAGDQPQHF. The V and J genes are TRBV29-1 and TRBJ1-5; D is possibly TRBD1 (6 bases). Trimming pared 6 bases from V and 5 bases from J, leaving 17 bases between. CDR1 and CDR2 from the germline V gene are SQVTM and ANQGSEA. This CDR3 is 14 amino acids long.

Of note for this clonotype: A read error is possible here, since a much larger clone lies one base away. The rearrangement links TRBV20-1 to TRBJ2-7, with D hard to call. CDR1 is DFQATT, CDR2 SNEGSKA, per germline (reference sequence). CDR3 length equals 11 residues. In nucleotides, the CDR3 is TGCAGTGCTCACCATTCCTACGAGCAGTCCTTC. It encodes CSAHHSYEQSF.

The genes are TRBV15 and TRBJ2-3; no clear D gene. Deletions cut 4 bases from V and 1 base from J, with 15 bases between. The CDR3 loop spans 16 amino acids. The V gene's germline CDR1 is LNHNV and CDR2 YYDKDF (reference sequence). CDR3 amino acids: CATSINPRLGTDTQYF. The CDR3 DNA reads as TGTGCCACCAGCATAAATCCGAGGCTGGGCACAGATACGCAGTATTTT. The full variable domain, in which reference TRBV15 and TRBJ2-3 provide the parts outside the CDR3, is DAMVIQNPRYQVTQFGKPVTLSCSQTLNHNVMYWYQQKSSQAPKLLFHYYDKDFNNEADTPDNFQSRRPNTSFCFLDIRSPGLGDTAMYLCATSINPRLGTDTQYFGPGTRLTVL.

This clonotype has ten or more counts. The chain couples TRBV7-9 to TRBJ1-2; no clear D. In germline, CDR1 is SEHNR, CDR2 FQNEAQ (reference sequence). V lost 3 bases and J lost 8, with 13 bases in between. The CDR3 totals 13 residues. Here the CDR3 reads CASSFNRKDGYTF. The CDR3 region has the DNA TGTGCCAGCAGCTTTAACAGAAAGGACGGCTACACCTTC.

This clonotype was picked up many times. The chain has TRBV20-1 and TRBJ2-1, with TRBD2 identical over 9 bases. The ends lost 3 bases at V and 7 bases at J; junction bases unmatched: 10. The germline V gene has CDR1 DFQATT and CDR2 SNEGSKA (reference sequence). CDR3 length: 15 amino acids. The CDR3 nucleotides read TGCAGTGCTAGTGTATCCAGCGGGGGGAGGAATGAGCAGTTCTTC. The encoded protein is CSASVSSGGRNEQFF.

This clonotype was seen repeatedly, ten times or more. The V call is TRBV7-2, the J call TRBJ2-2; D remains ambiguous. The ends were cut back, 5 bases at V and 7 bases at J, with 14 bases in the middle. The CDR3 extends over 14 amino acids. Looked up from germline, CDR1 is SGHTA and CDR2 is FQGNSA. The CDR3 is CASSLLGQFGELFF. In DNA, the CDR3 is TGTGCCAGCAGCCTGTTGGGCCAATTCGGGGAGCTGTTTTTT. The entire variable domain, with the rest obtained from reference TRBV7-2 and TRBJ2-2, is as follows: GAGVSQSPSNKVTEKGKDVELRCDPISGHTALYWYRQSLGQGLEFLIYFQGNSAPDKSGLPSDRFSAERTGGSVSTLTIQRTQQEDSAVYLCASSLLGQFGELFFGEGSRLTVL.

This clonotype was observed many times. The chain carries TRBV20-1 and TRBJ1-2; 10 bases agree with TRBD1. This CDR3 contains 15 residues. V gave up 5 bases and J gave up 7 bases; unmatched junction bases: 13. Germline assignment: CDR1 DFQATT and CDR2 SNEGSKA (reference sequence). The CDR3 DNA is TGCAGTGCTCTATCACCGGGACAGGGGAGTTCTGGCTACACCTTC. It translates to CSALSPGQGSSGYTF.

V is TRBV5-1 and J is TRBJ1-1, with 9 bases fitting TRBD1. The CDR3 runs to 17 residues. J was trimmed by 0 bases and V by 2 bases; bases with no gene match: 8. The germline gives CDR1 SGHRS, CDR2 YFSETQ. The CDR3 region has the DNA TGCGCCAGCAGCTTTAAAGGACAGGGGATGGTGAACACTGAAGCTTTCTTT. Amino acid sequence: CASSFKGQGMVNTEAFF.

This clonotype was seen at least ten times. The rearrangement links TRBV29-1 to TRBJ1-2; 7 bases match TRBD1. This CDR3 comprises 13 residues. After removal of 7 bases from V and 7 bases from J, the junction contained 12 bases not matched to a gene. Per the germline V gene, CDR1 is SQVTM and CDR2 is ANQGSEA. The CDR3 region has the DNA TGCAGCGCACAGGACAGGAGAACCCCTGGCTACACCTTC. It codes for CSAQDRRTPGYTF.

Only a few counts were recorded for this clonotype. V usage is TRBV6-1 and J usage is TRBJ2-7; perhaps D is TRBD1 or TRBD2 (5 bases each). Per germline, CDR1 MNHNS and CDR2 SASEGT. The V gene lost 9 bases and the J gene lost 6 bases, with 30 bases spanning the gap. This CDR3 comprises 17 residues. The CDR3 region has the DNA TGTGCCAGTTCTCCAACCCCCTGGGGCGGGTCGCGTGGCGAGCAGTACTTC. It translates to CASSPTPWGGSRGEQYF.

This clonotype has at least ten counts. The chain combines TRBV28 with TRBJ2-7; D is unresolved. The V gene's germline CDR1 is MDHEN and CDR2 SYDVKM. This CDR3 is built from 15 residues. V was cut by 3 bases and J by 2 bases, with 14 bases left in between. The CDR3 spells CASSFFFGPTYEQYF. As DNA, the CDR3 is TGTGCCAGCAGTTTCTTCTTCGGACCGACCTACGAGCAGTACTTC.

This clonotype was counted at least ten times. V and J are TRBV5-1 and TRBJ2-3; 11 positions agree with TRBD1. Germline values: CDR1 SGHRS, CDR2 YFSETQ. The CDR3 is 14 amino acids. V dropped 4 bases and J dropped 6; count of bases not matched to a gene: 4. The CDR3 region has the DNA TGCGCCAGCAGCATTGGACAGGGGGCCGATACGCAGTATTTT. Its protein is CASSIGQGADTQYF.

This clonotype was found many times. The chain employs TRBV20-1 and TRBJ2-7; D gene uncertain. The CDR3 covers 14 residues. With 3 bases removed from V and 3 bases from J, the gap between germline ends came to 15 bases. Germline loops: CDR1 DFQATT, CDR2 SNEGSKA (reference sequence). CDR3 amino acids: CSARRETLNYEQYF. As DNA, the CDR3 is TGCAGTGCTAGGAGAGAGACTCTTAACTACGAGCAGTACTTC.

There are a few counts of this clonotype. V gene TRBV24-1 combines with J gene TRBJ2-7; D is uncertain. The CDR3 is 16 residues long. V dropped 5 bases and J dropped 3 bases, with 19 bases sitting between them. From germline, CDR1 is KGHDR and CDR2 SFDVKD. The CDR3 protein is CATSGATTPAIYEQYF. Written as DNA, the CDR3 is TGTGCCACCAGTGGGGCGACAACCCCAGCAATCTACGAGCAGTACTTC.

The V gene is TRBV7-7, the J gene TRBJ2-3; D uncertain. This CDR3 contains 15 residues. The germline V gene encodes CDR1 SSHAT and CDR2 FNYEAQ (reference sequence). Trimming took 4 bases from V and 6 from J, leaving 17 bases between them. CDR3 region: CASSSRQGPTDTQYF. In nucleotides, the CDR3 is TGTGCCAGCAGCTCCCGACAAGGACCCACTGATACGCAGTATTTT.

DNA of the CDR3: TGTGCCAGCAGCCCACCGGGACTAGCGGGAGTCGAGCAGTACTTC. It encodes CASSPPGLAGVEQYF. This rearrangement joins TRBV7-8 to TRBJ2-7; 14 nucleotides line up with TRBD2. The CDR3 has 15 residues. Germline V gives CDR1 SGHVS, CDR2 FQNEAQ. The ends lost 5 bases at V and 6 bases at J; junction bases unmatched: 6. Complete variable domain (other parts from reference TRBV7-8 and TRBJ2-7): GAGVSQSPRYKVAKRGQDVALRCDPISGHVSLFWYQQALGQGPEFLTYFQNEAQLDKSGLPSDRFFAERPEGSVSTLKIQRTQQEDSAVYLCASSPPGLAGVEQYFGPGTRLTVT.

This clonotype was recorded at least ten times. The chain is built from TRBV20-1 and TRBJ1-5, with TRBD1 matching over 7 bases. V was clipped by 5 bases and J by 4 bases; unmatched bases: 5. Per germline, CDR1 DFQATT and CDR2 SNEGSKA (reference sequence). This CDR3 has 13 amino acids. CDR3 amino acids: CSAEDRRNQPQHF. The CDR3 DNA follows: TGCAGTGCTGAGGACAGGAGAAATCAGCCCCAGCATTTT.

The rearrangement uses TRBV20-1 and TRBJ1-5, with 7 bases matching TRBD1. Trimming took 3 bases from V and 5 from J; bases not matched to a gene: 7. Per germline, CDR1 DFQATT and CDR2 SNEGSKA (reference sequence). The CDR3 spans 14 residues. In DNA, the CDR3 is TGCAGTGCTAGGTCGGACAGGTTCCATCAGCCCCAGCATTTT. It codes for CSARSDRFHQPQHF.

In its sample, this clonotype was seen many times. J is TRBJ2-1 and V is TRBV4-3; 8 positions agree with TRBD2. V shed 1 base, J shed 3 bases, and the junction held 5 bases outside the gene matches. The CDR3 spans 16 residues. Germline CDR1 and CDR2: LGHNA and YSLEER. For the CDR3, the DNA is TGCGCCAGCAGCCAAGGGGTAGCGGGATACTACAATGAGCAGTTCTTC. Translated: CASSQGVAGYYNEQFF.